The 22 T cell receptor beta chains given below trace back to one sample, sequenced in a study of diagnostic markers for celiac disease. TCRdb re-called the reads and shows each CDR3 protein once, DNA omitted. The sample table includes approximately 8,000 distinct CDR3 sequences. Input material: either unsorted cells or a sorted T cell fraction (not recorded which). The receptors originated from a human donor. This table probably holds off-target reads from a library built for another chain.

V gene TRBV4-3 combines with J gene TRBJ2-7; checking the TCRdb D call of TRBD1 is not possible without DNA. Per the germline V gene, CDR1 is LGHNA and CDR2 is YSLEER. The CDR3 contains 17 residues. The CDR3 is CASSQDLGQGALDEQYF.

This chain connects TRBV4-2 to TRBJ1-1. Germline CDR1 reads LGHNA; CDR2 reads YNFKEQ. The CDR3 contains 13 residues. CDR3 sequence: CASSQNFDSEAFF.

The chain recombines TRBV5-1 with TRBJ1-5; TCRdb reports TRBD1, a call that lacks DNA to check it against. There are 19 residues in the CDR3. Germline V CDR1 and CDR2: SGHRS, YFSETQ. The CDR3 loop is CASSPTGGSVEFSNQPQHF.

The rearrangement links TRBV6-6 to TRBJ1-2; lacking DNA, the TRBD1 call made by TCRdb goes unchecked. Germline CDR1 is MNHNY and CDR2 is SVGAGI (reference sequence). This CDR3 comprises 13 residues. CDR3 protein: CASRRQANYGYTF.

V gene TRBV13 combines with J gene TRBJ2-1; as DNA is missing, the TRBD2 call by TCRdb cannot be tested. Germline V gene sequence: CDR1 PRHDT, CDR2 FYEKMQ (reference sequence). The CDR3 spans 18 residues. The CDR3 sequence is CASSLGRSSGILTGEQFF.

Considering frequency, this clonotype is medium-sized. The V gene is TRBV15, the J gene TRBJ2-2. The CDR3 spans 13 residues. Germline V gives CDR1 LNHNV, CDR2 YYDKDF (reference sequence). CDR3 residues: CATSRDWAGELFF. The complete variable domain, with remaining parts taken from reference TRBV15 and TRBJ2-2, reads DAMVIQNPRYQVTQFGKPVTLSCSQTLNHNVMYWYQQKSSQAPKLLFHYYDKDFNNEADTPDNFQSRRPNTSFCFLDIRSPGLGDTAMYLCATSRDWAGELFFGEGSRLTVL.

V gene TRBV9 combines with J gene TRBJ2-3; TCRdb's D gene call, TRBD1, goes unchecked for lack of DNA. The CDR3 contains 17 residues. Germline V CDR1 and CDR2: SGDLS, YYNGEE. CDR3 sequence reads: CASSVATEGGATDTQYF.

CDR3 sequence reads: CASVGRYGFTEAFF. This chain uses TRBV10-1 with TRBJ1-1. The CDR3 contains 14 residues. CDR1 is WNHNN, CDR2 SYGVQD, per germline (reference sequence).

Frequency places this clonotype as medium-sized. The CDR3 here is CASSLLRGPANNNEQFF. J is TRBJ2-1 and V is TRBV28; TCRdb gives TRBD1 as the D gene, but with no DNA this cannot be confirmed. The CDR3 is 17 residues long. Germline CDR1 reads MDHEN; CDR2 reads SYDVKM.

This rearrangement joins TRBV28 to TRBJ1-2; TCRdb outputs TRBD1, but without DNA this stays unchecked. This CDR3 is built from 14 residues. From germline, CDR1 is MDHEN and CDR2 SYDVKM. The CDR3 loop reads CASSNYRENYGYTF.

The CDR3 loop is CASTRRGEGTEAFF. The rearrangement uses TRBV5-4 and TRBJ1-1. CDR3 length: 14 residues. Looked up from germline, CDR1 is SGHNT and CDR2 is YYREEE (reference sequence).

The CDR3 sequence: CASSHDSTDTQYF. The rearrangement joins TRBV7-9 to TRBJ2-3. This CDR3 spans 13 amino acids. Germline lookup yields CDR1 SEHNR and CDR2 FQNEAQ (reference sequence). Full variable domain (remainder filled in from reference TRBV7-9 and TRBJ2-3): DTGVSQNPRHKITKRGQNVTFRCDPISEHNRLYWYRQTLGQGPEFLTYFQNEAQLEKSRLLSDRFSAERPKGSFSTLEIQRTEQGDSAMYLCASSHDSTDTQYFGPGTRLTVL.

This chain uses TRBV27 with TRBJ2-5; TCRdb calls TRBD1, which cannot be checked without DNA. The CDR3 loop spans 17 amino acids. Germline V gene sequence: CDR1 MNHEY, CDR2 SMNVEV (reference sequence). This CDR3 reads CASRRNRGMVGSETQYF.

The gene calls are TRBV4-2 and TRBJ2-2. The germline V gene has CDR1 LGHNA and CDR2 YNFKEQ. The CDR3 sequence is 15 residues long. CDR3 in amino acids: CASSQDRLASGELFF.

This clonotype is called medium-sized based on its frequency. This chain joins TRBV4-2 and TRBJ2-1. The CDR3 spans 15 residues. Germline assignment: CDR1 LGHNA and CDR2 YNFKEQ. CDR3 residues: CASSPGSRFGVGQFF.

The chain uses TRBV3-1 and TRBJ2-1; TCRdb selects TRBD2, and the lack of DNA leaves this call unchecked. The CDR3 is made up of 16 amino acids. The V gene's germline CDR1 is LGHDT and CDR2 YNNKEL (reference sequence). This CDR3 reads CASSPLGLAGGNEQFF.

The rearrangement joins TRBV10-1 to TRBJ2-2; TCRdb gives TRBD1 as the D gene, but with no DNA this cannot be confirmed. The CDR3 has 18 amino acids. Germline CDR1 WNHNN, CDR2 SYGVQD (reference sequence). The CDR3: CASQGREGQGALAGELFF.

The V call is TRBV6-2 or TRBV6-3, the J call TRBJ2-6; TCRdb designates TRBD2, a call that cannot be tested without DNA. CDR1 is MNHEY, CDR2 SVGEGT, per germline. CDR3 length: 17 amino acids. The CDR3 sequence: CASSSRDYDSGANVLTF.

This clonotype is classed as large by frequency. The genes are TRBV28 and TRBJ1-1; checking the TCRdb D call of TRBD1 is not possible without DNA. The CDR3 extends over 18 amino acids. Germline values: CDR1 MDHEN, CDR2 SYDVKM. CDR3 amino acids: CASSLWTGTGGPNTEAFF.

The chain is built from TRBV9 and TRBJ1-1. Germline V gene lookup returns CDR1 SGDLS and CDR2 YYNGEE. This CDR3 is 15 amino acids long. The CDR3 reads CASSPGGGMNTEAFF.

The chain joins TRBV28 to TRBJ1-1; with no DNA, the TCRdb D assignment of TRBD1 cannot be verified. Looked up from germline, CDR1 is MDHEN and CDR2 is SYDVKM. The CDR3 is made up of 17 amino acids. This chain's CDR3 is CASSFRQGAGVGTEAFF.

This chain links TRBV10-3 with TRBJ2-3; TCRdb's D call, TRBD2, is unchecked because there is no DNA. This CDR3 region has 18 residues. Germline V gives CDR1 ENHRY, CDR2 SYGVKD. This chain's CDR3 is CAISESAGSRYGTDTQYF.